One sample yielded the 15 T cell receptor beta chains listed below, sequenced in a study of CD8 T cells in ankylosing spondylitis. One entry per CDR3 protein results from TCRdb running MiXCR on the 5' RACE reads. Of approximately 150,000 distinct CDR3 sequences listed, around 8.9% are singletons. Sequenced material: blood, either unsorted or a sorted T cell fraction (not recorded which). The source is a female donor with ankylosing spondylitis or in good health (not recorded which).

The V and J genes are TRBV6-2 or TRBV6-3 and TRBJ1-1; no reliable D call. This CDR3 has 11 residues. Trimming stripped 2 bases from V and 9 bases from J, with 7 bases between. Germline CDR1 and CDR2: MNHEY and SVGEGT. This chain's CDR3 is CASSYGAQAFF. CDR3 sequence (DNA): TGTGCCAGCAGTTACGGAGCGCAAGCTTTCTTT.

This clonotype was recorded many times. CDR3 loop: CASSLDGTLEETQYF. The DNA of the CDR3 is TGTGCCAGCAGCTTAGATGGGACTTTGGAAGAGACCCAGTACTTC. This rearrangement joins TRBV11-2 to TRBJ2-5; D is possibly TRBD2 (6 bases). Germline CDR1 reads SGHAT; CDR2 reads FQNNGV. V gave up 0 bases and J gave up 3 bases, with 11 bases separating them. CDR3 length: 15 amino acids.

This clonotype was detected only a few times. This chain uses TRBV20-1 with TRBJ2-7, with 9 nucleotides matching TRBD1. This CDR3 is 17 amino acids long. V lost 0 bases and J lost 2; bases outside the gene matches: 11. CDR1 and CDR2 from the germline V gene are DFQATT and SNEGSKA (reference sequence). The CDR3 DNA reads as TGCAGTGCTAGAGACCCCCCGTCTGGGACAGGGACCTACGAGCAGTACTTC. This gives the protein CSARDPPSGTGTYEQYF.

This clonotype was seen at least ten times. The CDR3 region is CSAIRQSGHYNEQFF. The CDR3, as DNA: TGCAGTGCTATAAGGCAGAGCGGACACTACAATGAGCAGTTCTTC. The V and J genes are TRBV20-1 and TRBJ2-1, with D perhaps TRBD1 or TRBD2 (5 bases each). V was shortened by 4 bases and J by 3 bases, with 16 bases between the two germline ends. The germline gives CDR1 DFQATT, CDR2 SNEGSKA (reference sequence). There are 15 residues in the CDR3.

This clonotype was seen only once. One base away lies a much larger clone, so this may be a sequencing read error. This chain joins TRBV29-1 and TRBJ2-5, with TRBD2 as a possible D gene (6 bases). The CDR3 has 17 amino acids. Deletions cut 2 bases from V and 1 base from J, with 20 bases between. CDR1 and CDR2 (germline): SQVTM, ANQGSEA. CDR3 nucleotides: TGCAGCGTTGAACCTAGCGAGGCCAGAGTGGCCCAAGAGACCCAGTACTTC. This translates into CSVEPSEARVAQETQYF.

This chain joins TRBV5-4 and TRBJ2-3, with D possibly TRBD2 on 7 matching bases. CDR3 length: 12 residues. Per the germline V gene, CDR1 is SGHNT and CDR2 is YYREEE (reference sequence). Trimming shortened V by 0 bases and J by 9 bases, and 8 bases separated the two germline ends. CDR3 region: CASSLEGGTQYF. CDR3 sequence (DNA): TGTGCCAGCAGCTTGGAGGGGGGGACGCAGTATTTT.

The chain couples TRBV12-5 to TRBJ1-2, with D unclear. This CDR3 contains 13 residues. V lost 2 bases to trimming and J lost 6 bases, with 10 bases between them. The V gene's germline CDR1 is LGHNT and CDR2 FRNRAP. The CDR3 protein is CASGLLPEDGYTF. For the CDR3, the DNA is TGTGCTAGTGGTTTGCTTCCTGAAGATGGCTACACCTTC.

The chain carries TRBV27 and TRBJ2-3; TRBD2 matches at 10 bases. Germline assignment: CDR1 MNHEY and CDR2 SMNVEV (reference sequence). This CDR3 contains 13 residues. After removal of 6 bases from V and 9 bases from J, the junction contained 6 bases not matched to a gene. The CDR3 loop is CASRIAGGRTQYF. The CDR3 bases are TGTGCCAGCAGGATAGCGGGAGGTCGAACGCAGTATTTT.

The chain has TRBV2 and TRBJ2-7; D unresolved. The CDR3 totals 13 residues. V lost 8 bases to trimming and J lost 1 base, with 12 bases between them. Germline V gene lookup returns CDR1 SNHLY and CDR2 FYNNEI. DNA for the CDR3: TGTGCCAGCGCTGTGTTAAGGTCCTACGAGCAGTACTTC. Translated: CASAVLRSYEQYF.

Many counts were recorded for this clonotype. The V call is TRBV6-5, the J call TRBJ2-3, with D possibly called TRBD1 or TRBD2 (6 bases each). V lost 3 bases and J 5 bases, leaving 9 bases between the germline ends. The CDR3 spans 13 residues. The germline V gene encodes CDR1 MNHEY and CDR2 SVGAGI. This chain's CDR3 is CASSYKGGDTQYF. The DNA for the CDR3 is TGTGCCAGCAGTTATAAGGGGGGAGATACGCAGTATTTT.

V is TRBV7-9 and J is TRBJ1-2; possible D gene TRBD1, 5 bases. V was shortened by 0 bases and J by 4 bases, with 9 bases between the two germline ends. This CDR3 has 14 residues. CDR1 SEHNR and CDR2 FQNEAQ come from the germline V gene (reference sequence). CDR3 in amino acids: CASSLAGGTYGYTF. The CDR3 DNA reads as TGTGCCAGCAGCTTAGCAGGAGGGACCTATGGCTACACCTTC.

This clonotype has just a few counts. This chain connects TRBV27 to TRBJ1-1; 7 nucleotides align to TRBD1. Germline CDR1 reads MNHEY; CDR2 reads SMNVEV (reference sequence). This CDR3 contains 14 residues. V lost 3 bases, J lost 6 bases, and 7 bases stayed unmatched. This CDR3 reads CASSLETGSSEAFF. The CDR3 DNA is TGTGCCAGCAGTTTGGAGACAGGGAGCTCTGAAGCTTTCTTT.

This clonotype has a handful of counts. In nucleotides, the CDR3 is TGTGCCAGCAGCTTAGTAGGACTAGCGGGAGGTGAGCAGTTCTTC. This codes for CASSLVGLAGGEQFF. The chain uses TRBV7-9 and TRBJ2-1; 14 nucleotides agree with TRBD2. Trimming cost V 1 base and J 9 bases; bases outside gene matches: 2. The CDR3 has 15 residues. Germline-derived CDR1 and CDR2 are SEHNR and FQNEAQ (reference sequence).

The J gene is TRBJ2-7, the V gene TRBV20-1; TRBD1 aligns across 10 bases. This CDR3 has 13 amino acids. Germline CDR1 DFQATT, CDR2 SNEGSKA (reference sequence). V gave up 7 bases and J gave up 0 bases; unmatched junction bases: 3. The CDR3 sequence is CSGRDRGSYEQYF. The CDR3 nucleotides are TGCAGTGGGAGGGACAGGGGCTCCTACGAGCAGTACTTC.

This clonotype has a handful of counts. The chain has TRBV5-4 and TRBJ2-7; 10 nucleotides match TRBD2. Germline values: CDR1 SGHNT, CDR2 YYREEE (reference sequence). V lost 4 bases, J lost 5 bases, and 6 bases stayed unmatched. CDR3 length: 14 residues. For the CDR3, the DNA is TGTGCCAGCAGCCGAGCGGGAGGGCCCGACGAGCAGTACTTC. Translating gives CASSRAGGPDEQYF.